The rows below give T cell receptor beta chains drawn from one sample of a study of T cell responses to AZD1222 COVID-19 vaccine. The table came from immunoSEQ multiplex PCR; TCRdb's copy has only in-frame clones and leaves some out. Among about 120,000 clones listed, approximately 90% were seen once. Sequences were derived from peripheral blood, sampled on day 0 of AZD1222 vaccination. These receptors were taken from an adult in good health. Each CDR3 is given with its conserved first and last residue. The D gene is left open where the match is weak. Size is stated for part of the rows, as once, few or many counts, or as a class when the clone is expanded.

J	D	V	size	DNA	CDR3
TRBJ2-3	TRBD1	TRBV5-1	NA	TGCGCCAGCAGCGTAGGGGACAGGGGAGAGGGCACAGATACGCAGTATTTT	CASSVGDRGEGTDTQYF
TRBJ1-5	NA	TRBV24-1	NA	TGTGCCACCAGTGGTAACAGAAATCAGCCCCAGCATTTT	CATSGNRNQPQHF
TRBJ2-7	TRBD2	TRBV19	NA	TGTGCCAGTAGTATCGGACTAGCGGGATACGAGCAGTACTTC	CASSIGLAGYEQYF
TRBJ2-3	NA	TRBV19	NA	TGTGCCAGTAGTACAGCCCGTGCGGGACAGCCCACAGATACGCAGTATTTT	CASSTARAGQPTDTQYF
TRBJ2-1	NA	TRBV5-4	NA	TGTGCCAGCAGGGGAGGACAGCCATACAATGAGCAGTTCTTC	CASRGGQPYNEQFF
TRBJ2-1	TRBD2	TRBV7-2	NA	TGTGCCAGCAGCGTTAGGACTAGCGCTTACAATGAGCAGTTCTTC	CASSVRTSAYNEQFF
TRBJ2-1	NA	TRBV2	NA	TGTGCCAGCGGTAGCGCTTCCTACAATGAGCAGTTCTTC	CASGSASYNEQFF
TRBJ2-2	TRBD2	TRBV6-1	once	TGTGCCAGCAGTGAACGAATCGGGAGGGGGAAGGGGGAGCTGTTTTTT	CASSERIGRGKGELFF
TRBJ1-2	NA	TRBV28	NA	TGTGCCAGCAGTCCAGGAGCCACTAACTATGGCTACACCTTC	CASSPGATNYGYTF
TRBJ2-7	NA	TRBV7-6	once	TGTGCCAGCAGCTGGCCTGTGAGTGACGAGCAGTACTTC	CASSWPVSDEQYF
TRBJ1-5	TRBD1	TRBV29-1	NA	TGCAGCGTAAGGGACAGGGAAAATCAGCCCCAGCATTTT	CSVRDRENQPQHF
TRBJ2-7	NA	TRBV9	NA	TGTGCCAGCAGCGACACTAGGTTCCCCTACGAGCAGTACTTC	CASSDTRFPYEQYF
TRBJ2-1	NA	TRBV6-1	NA	TGTGCCAGCAGTGAAAGTCCTACGGGTTACAATGAGCAGTTCTTC	CASSESPTGYNEQFF